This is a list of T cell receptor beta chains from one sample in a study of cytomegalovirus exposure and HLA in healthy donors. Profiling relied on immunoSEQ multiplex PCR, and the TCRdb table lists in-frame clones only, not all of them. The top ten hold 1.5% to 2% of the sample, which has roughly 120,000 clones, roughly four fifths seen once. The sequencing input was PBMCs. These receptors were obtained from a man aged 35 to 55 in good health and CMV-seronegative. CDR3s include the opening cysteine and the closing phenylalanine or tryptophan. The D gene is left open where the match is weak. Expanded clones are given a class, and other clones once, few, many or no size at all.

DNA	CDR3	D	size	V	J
TGTGCCACCAGCATAGCTCCATTAACCTACGAGCAGTACTTC	CATSIAPLTYEQYF	.	.	TRBV15	TRBJ2-7
TGTGCCAGCTCGCCCAACCAGGGACAGGAGATGTTTAATGGCTACACCTTC	CASSPNQGQEMFNGYTF	TRBD1	.	TRBV18	TRBJ1-2
TGTGCCAGCAGCCCCAGACTAGCGGGGGGCTACGAGCAGTACTTC	CASSPRLAGGYEQYF	TRBD2	.	TRBV28	TRBJ2-7
TGCGCCAGCAGCCAAGACGCAGGGGTTTCCTACGAGCAGTACTTC	CASSQDAGVSYEQYF	.	.	TRBV4-3	TRBJ2-7
TGTGCCAGTGGACTAGCGGGTAGCACAGATACGCAGTATTTT	CASGLAGSTDTQYF	TRBD2	.	TRBV9	TRBJ2-3
TGCGCCAGCAGCTTGGCCGACAGGGTGAACGAGCAGTACTTC	CASSLADRVNEQYF	TRBD1	.	TRBV5-1	TRBJ2-7
TGTGCCAGCAGTCACGGACAGGTTGAAACCGGGGAGCTGTTTTTT	CASSHGQVETGELFF	TRBD1	.	TRBV28	TRBJ2-2
TGTGCCAGCTCATCTCTAGCGGGGATTGGGACAGATACGCAGTATTTT	CASSSLAGIGTDTQYF	TRBD2	once	TRBV18	TRBJ2-3
TGCAGCGTTGGGGCTAGCGGGAGGGAAAGCACCGGGGAGCTGTTTTTT	CSVGASGRESTGELFF	TRBD2	.	TRBV29-1	TRBJ2-2
TGTGCCAGCAGTTACGCCGGGACAGGGGGGAACTATGGCTACACCTTC	CASSYAGTGGNYGYTF	TRBD1	.	TRBV6-6	TRBJ1-2
TGTGCCAGCAGTTACTCAGGACAGCCCGTTCTTTTTGGCTACACCTTC	CASSYSGQPVLFGYTF	.	.	TRBV6-5	TRBJ1-2
TGCGCCAGCAGCGGCGGCGGGGGCGCTTCCTATAATTCACCCCTCCACTTT	CASSGGGGASYNSPLHF	.	.	TRBV4-1	TRBJ1-6
TGTGCCAGCAGTTCAACCTATAGCAATCGGCCCCAGCATTTT	CASSSTYSNRPQHF	.	.	TRBV6-6	TRBJ1-5
TGTGCCAGCAGTTCGGGTAATGAGCAGTTCTTC	CASSSGNEQFF	.	.	TRBV27	TRBJ2-1
TGCGCCAGCAGCTTGGAAGGGAGTCCAGATACGCAGTATTTT	CASSLEGSPDTQYF	.	.	TRBV5-1	TRBJ2-3
TGTGCCAGCAGCCCGCAAGGCCCGGGGGGCACCGGGGAGCTGTTTTTT	CASSPQGPGGTGELFF	TRBD2	.	TRBV7-2	TRBJ2-2
TGTGCCAGCAGCACAAAGCGGGGGGGTCTCACAGATACGCAGTATTTT	CASSTKRGGLTDTQYF	TRBD2	.	TRBV5-4	TRBJ2-3
TGCAGCGTGCGGGGACAGAGCAATCAGCCCCAGCATTTT	CSVRGQSNQPQHF	TRBD1	.	TRBV29-1	TRBJ1-5
TGTGCCAGCAGTGGGACAGGGAACTCCTACGAGCAGTACTTC	CASSGTGNSYEQYF	TRBD1	.	TRBV2	TRBJ2-7
TGCGCCAGCAGCCACCAGGCGCCGACGCGGGGCCAGGCGAGCACAGATACGCAGTATTTT	CASSHQAPTRGQASTDTQYF	.	.	TRBV4-3	TRBJ2-3
TGCGCCAGCAGTGGGACAGCCCAAGAGACCCAGTACTTC	CASSGTAQETQYF	.	.	TRBV10-1	TRBJ2-5
TGCGCCAGCAGTCTAGCAGGGACTTCCAATCAGCCCCAGCATTTT	CASSLAGTSNQPQHF	.	.	TRBV5-1	TRBJ1-5
TGTGCCAGCTCACCACCGGCAGGCTACAATGAGCAGTTCTTC	CASSPPAGYNEQFF	.	.	TRBV18	TRBJ2-1